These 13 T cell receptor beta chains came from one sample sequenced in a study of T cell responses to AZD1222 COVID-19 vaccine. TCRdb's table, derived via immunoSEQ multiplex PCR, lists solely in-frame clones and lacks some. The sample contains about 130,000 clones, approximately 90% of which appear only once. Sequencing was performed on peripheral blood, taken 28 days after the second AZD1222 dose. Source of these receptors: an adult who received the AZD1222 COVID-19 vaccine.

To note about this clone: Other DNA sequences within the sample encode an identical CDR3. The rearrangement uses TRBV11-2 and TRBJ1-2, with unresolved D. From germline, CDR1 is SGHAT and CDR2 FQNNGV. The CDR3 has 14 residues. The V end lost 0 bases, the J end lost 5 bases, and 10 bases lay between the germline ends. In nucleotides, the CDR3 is TGTGCCAGCAGCTTAGAGGGAACCGTGTATGGCTACACCTTC. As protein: CASSLEGTVYGYTF.

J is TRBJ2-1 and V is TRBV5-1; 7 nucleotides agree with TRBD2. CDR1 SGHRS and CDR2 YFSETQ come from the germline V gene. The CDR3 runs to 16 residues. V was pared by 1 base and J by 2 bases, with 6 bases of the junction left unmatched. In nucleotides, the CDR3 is TGCGCCAGCAGCTTGATGCCGGGACTAACCTACAATGAGCAGTTCTTC. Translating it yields CASSLMPGLTYNEQFF.

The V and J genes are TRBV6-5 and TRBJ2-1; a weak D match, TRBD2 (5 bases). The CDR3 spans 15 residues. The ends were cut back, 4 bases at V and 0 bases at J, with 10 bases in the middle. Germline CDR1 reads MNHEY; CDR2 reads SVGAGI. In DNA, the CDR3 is TGTGCCAGCAGTTTAGCGCAGAGCTCCTACAATGAGCAGTTCTTC. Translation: CASSLAQSSYNEQFF.

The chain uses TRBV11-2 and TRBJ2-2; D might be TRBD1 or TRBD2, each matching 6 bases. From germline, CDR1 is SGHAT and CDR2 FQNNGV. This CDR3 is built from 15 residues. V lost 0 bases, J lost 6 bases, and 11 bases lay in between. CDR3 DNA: TGTGCCAGCAGCTTAGATTTGGGGGGCCCCGGGGAGCTGTTTTTT. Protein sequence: CASSLDLGGPGELFF.

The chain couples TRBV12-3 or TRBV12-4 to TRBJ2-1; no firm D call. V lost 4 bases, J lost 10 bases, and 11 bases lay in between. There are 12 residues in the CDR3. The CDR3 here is CASSSGMGEQFF. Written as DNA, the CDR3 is TGTGCCAGCAGTTCCGGCATGGGGGAGCAGTTCTTC.

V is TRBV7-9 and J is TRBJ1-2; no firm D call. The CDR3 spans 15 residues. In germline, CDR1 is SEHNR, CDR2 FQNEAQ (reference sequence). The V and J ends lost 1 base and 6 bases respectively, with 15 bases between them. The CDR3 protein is CASSLDILRSDGYTF. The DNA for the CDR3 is TGTGCCAGCAGCTTAGACATTTTACGTAGCGATGGCTACACCTTC.

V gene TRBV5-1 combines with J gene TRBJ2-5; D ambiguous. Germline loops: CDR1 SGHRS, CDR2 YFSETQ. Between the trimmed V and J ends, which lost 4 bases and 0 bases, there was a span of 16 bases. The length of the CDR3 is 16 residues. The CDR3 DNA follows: TGCGCCAGCAGCCTAGGCGGTCCCTCTTACCAAGAGACCCAGTACTTC. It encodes CASSLGGPSYQETQYF.

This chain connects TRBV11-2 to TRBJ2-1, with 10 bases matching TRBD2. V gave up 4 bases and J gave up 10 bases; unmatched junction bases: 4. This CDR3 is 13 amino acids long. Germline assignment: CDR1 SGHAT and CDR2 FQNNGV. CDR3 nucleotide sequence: TGTGCCAGCAGCTCTAAGCGGGAGGGCGAGCAGTTCTTC. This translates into CASSSKREGEQFF.

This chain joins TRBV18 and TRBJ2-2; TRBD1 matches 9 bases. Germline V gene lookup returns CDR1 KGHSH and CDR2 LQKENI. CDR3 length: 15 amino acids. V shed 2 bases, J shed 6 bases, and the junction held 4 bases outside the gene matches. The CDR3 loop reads CASSPRTGVAGELFF. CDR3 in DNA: TGTGCCAGCTCACCAAGGACAGGGGTCGCCGGGGAGCTGTTTTTT. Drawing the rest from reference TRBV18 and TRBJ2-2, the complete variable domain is NAGVMQNPRHLVRRRGQEARLRCSPMKGHSHVYWYRQLPEEGLKFMVYLQKENIIDESGMPKERFSAEFPKEGPSILRIQQVVRGDSAAYFCASSPRTGVAGELFFGEGSRLTVL.

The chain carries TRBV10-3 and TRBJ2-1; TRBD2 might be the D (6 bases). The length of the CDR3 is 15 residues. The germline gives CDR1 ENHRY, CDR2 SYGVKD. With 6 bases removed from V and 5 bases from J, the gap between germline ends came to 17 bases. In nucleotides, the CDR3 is TGTGCCATCAGCTATAGTTCGGGGGAAGACAATGAGCAGTTCTTC. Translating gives CAISYSSGEDNEQFF.

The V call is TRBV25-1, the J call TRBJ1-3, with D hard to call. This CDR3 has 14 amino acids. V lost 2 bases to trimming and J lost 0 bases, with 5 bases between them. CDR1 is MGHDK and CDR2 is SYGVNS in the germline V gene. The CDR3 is CASSETVSGNTIYF. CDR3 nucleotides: TGTGCCAGCAGTGAAACAGTCTCTGGAAACACCATATATTTT.

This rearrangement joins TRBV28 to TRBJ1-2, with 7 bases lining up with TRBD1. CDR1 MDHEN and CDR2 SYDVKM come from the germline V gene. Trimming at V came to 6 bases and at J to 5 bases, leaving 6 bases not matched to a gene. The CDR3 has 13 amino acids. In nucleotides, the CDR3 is TGTGCCAGCAGCCGACAGGGCCCATATGGCTACACCTTC. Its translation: CASSRQGPYGYTF.

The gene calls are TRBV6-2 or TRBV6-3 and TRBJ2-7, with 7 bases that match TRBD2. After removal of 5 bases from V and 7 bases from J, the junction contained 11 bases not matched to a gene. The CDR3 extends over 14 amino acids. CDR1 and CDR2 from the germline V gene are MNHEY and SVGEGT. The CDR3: CASSNLAGAGEQYF. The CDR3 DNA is TGTGCCAGCAGTAATTTGGCGGGAGCGGGAGAGCAGTACTTC.